The source of this T cell receptor beta chain is a study of Tregs in tolerant kidney transplant recipients. On the study more broadly: CD4+CD25+CD127- cells came from roughly three-day belatacept mixed lymphocyte reactions, some with approximately five-day graft donor restimulation. Sorting used antibodies to exclude donor cells.

As for this clone: As yet, its antigen is unknown.

The CDR3 contains 14 residues. Trimming stripped 9 bases from V and 4 bases from J, with 18 bases between. Looked up from germline, CDR1 is LNHDA and CDR2 is SQIVND (reference sequence). General study results and limits: This study did not directly address biological reproducibility. Activated donor B cell expansion appeared to reveal the most relevant donor-specific TCRbeta repertoire.

Data came from immunoSEQ multiplex PCR; TCRdb stores just in-frame clones and leaves some out. The data contain about 16,000 clones, 61% of them singletons. This sequence was found in a human donor in good health. What was sequenced was Tregs from blood cultured with allogeneic cells. The J gene is TRBJ1-1, the V gene TRBV19; D is uncertain. DNA for the CDR3: TGTGCCAGCACCGAGGGTGCCTTGAGCACTGAAGCTTTCTTT. As protein: CASTEGALSTEAFF.